Reported below is one T cell receptor beta chain. Its antigen is unidentified. The sample is drawn from a study of shared clonotypes between healthy human individuals. The study's findings and limits: Sequencing depth was a factor that was expected to affect clonotype sharing among donors. In four donors, about 5% of naive CD4 clonotypes appeared in common.

It was about 190 ng DNA, 33,000 or so T cell genomes, that sorted-subset replicate PCRs used. Libraries were prepared by immunoSEQ multiplex PCR; TCRdb keeps only in-frame clonotypes and omits some of them. The profile covers about 2.1 million clones, with 85% to 95% appearing a single time and 1.5% to 2% taken by the ten largest. The CDR3 has 15 amino acids. In germline, CDR1 is SGHAT, CDR2 FQNNGV. Trimming took off 5 bases at V and 7 bases at J, with 17 bases between the two ends. Terminally differentiated effector memory CD45RA+ cells were excluded from the naive CD8 cells, which were CD45RO-negative and positively selected for CCR7.

This chain links TRBV11-2 with TRBJ2-2; D remains unclear. This clonotype was sampled from a man aged 18 to 30 in good health. Some clones in this sample may be carry-over from other donors' samples. Material for sequencing was naive CD8+ T cells from PBMCs. The CDR3 region is CASSAPGLLFGELFF. CDR3 nucleotides: TGTGCCAGCAGCGCCCCGGGCCTGCTTTTCGGGGAGCTGTTTTTT.